This TCR beta chain was recovered during a study of regulatory T cells in long-lasting Graves disease. Regarding the study as a whole: Persistent disease showed a preference for TRBV28, TRBJ1-2 and TRBJ2-5. The study found persistent patients shared more public clonotypes (roughly 3,000) than new patients (966).

The length of the CDR3 is 15 residues. Germline lookup yields CDR1 DFQATT and CDR2 SNEGSKA (reference sequence). The trim removed 0 bases at V and 6 bases at J, leaving 8 bases unmatched. Sequencing libraries for TCR beta were prepared with iRepertoire HTBI primers and Arm-PCR of CDR3 regions. Each CDR3 protein gets one entry after TCRdb re-called the multiplex PCR reads with MiXCR. The top ten clones hold 6.5% to 8% of a sample with around 510,000 distinct CDR3 sequences, roughly 20% of them seen once. Note on this clonotype: No antigen is known for it.

Documented time point: persistent/refractory GD, antithyroid drugs over 5 years with positive TRAb. Extracted RNA from PBMCs served as the source of the TCR library. This chain connects TRBV20-1 to TRBJ2-1, with TRBD2 matching 7 bases. The clonotype comes from a female donor with Graves disease. The starting material was peripheral blood mononuclear cells (PBMCs), obtained when the disease was refractory, from a patient treated with antithyroid drugs. This CDR3 is CSAREWSSGRNEQFF. The CDR3 DNA sequence: TGCAGTGCTAGAGAATGGTCTAGCGGCCGCAATGAGCAGTTCTTC.